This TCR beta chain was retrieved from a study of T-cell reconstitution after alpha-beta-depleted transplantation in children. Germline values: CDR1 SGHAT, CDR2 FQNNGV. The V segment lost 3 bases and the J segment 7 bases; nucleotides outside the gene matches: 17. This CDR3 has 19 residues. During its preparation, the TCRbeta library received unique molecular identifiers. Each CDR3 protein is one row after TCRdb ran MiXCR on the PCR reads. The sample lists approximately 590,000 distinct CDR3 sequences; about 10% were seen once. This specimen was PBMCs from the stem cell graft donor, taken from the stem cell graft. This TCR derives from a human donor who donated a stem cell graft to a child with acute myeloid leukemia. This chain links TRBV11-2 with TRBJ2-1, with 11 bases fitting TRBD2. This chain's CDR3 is CASSFFSTSGRRKGNEQFF. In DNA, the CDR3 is TGTGCCAGCAGCTTTTTCTCTACTAGCGGGAGAAGAAAGGGGAATGAGCAGTTCTTC.